This T cell receptor beta chain was sequenced during a study of CD8 T cells in ankylosing spondylitis (TCRdb year 2017). In terms of the full investigation: The study profiled T cell receptor beta repertoires in healthy donors and ankylosing spondylitis patients to find disease-linked TCR variants. The full study cohort comprised 25 ankylosing spondylitis patients and 85 to 120 healthy donors. Samples of peripheral blood were taken, and for ankylosing spondylitis patients, synovial fluid was collected as well.

On the study overall, not on this receptor specifically: A TCR beta motif of fewer than 10 highly homologous amino acid variants appeared characteristic of blood from ankylosing spondylitis patients. The disease-linked clones had a CD8+ phenotype and were found at relatively low frequencies in peripheral blood. Some motif variants were previously reported in synovial fluid and blood of reactive arthritis patients, suggesting common disease-initiation mechanisms. The disease-linked clones were reported to be significantly enriched in matched synovial fluid samples from ankylosing spondylitis patients.

The sequencing machine was an Illumina HiSeq 2500. Quantitative 5'-RACE with molecular barcodes was used to prepare TCR beta libraries. The study's processing was this. A new computational method, built on a probabilistic model of VDJ rearrangement, was used to identify disease-linked TCR variants. In TCRdb, the public reads were trimmed at Q25 with fastp and aligned with MiXCR, with productive beta chains retained. Every entry covers one CDR3 protein and lists the most common genes and DNA from its rows. TCRdb's processing, not the authors', yielded these V and J calls. This sample lists a few hundred thousand distinct CDR3 sequences; 7.5% to 9% were detected once. The top ten clonotypes cover roughly 15% of the sample. CDR1 MNHEY and CDR2 SVGAGI were looked up in the germline V gene. From the cysteine up to the phenylalanine, the CDR3 has a length of 17 residues. Only the CDR3 part of the read is kept: 51 bases, read in frame from the first base. Clipping removes 2 bases from V and 6 bases from J, with 11 as the unmatched junction base count.

In the case of this clonotype: The specificity of this receptor is unknown. No much larger clone exists at a distance of one base, and base qualities are not known.

The rearrangement combines TRBV6-5 with TRBJ2-7, with 12 bases in between that match TRBD1. Material for sequencing was blood, either unsorted or a sorted T cell fraction (not recorded which). This TCR was sampled from a male donor with ankylosing spondylitis. DNA sequence: TGTGCCAGCAGTTACACACCCGGGACAGGGGGCTCGTTCGAGCAGTACTTC. It is translated as CASSYTPGTGGSFEQYF.